The clone carrying this T cell receptor (beta chain) is a singleton in its sample. What it recognizes is unknown. This record belongs to a study of T cell responses to AZD1222 COVID-19 vaccine. The study, taken as a whole, reports: Dominant CD4 TCR responses targeted spike regions 160-218 and 743-854.

Germline CDR1 is WNHNN and CDR2 is SYGVQD (reference sequence). Trimming removed 5 bases at V and 2 bases at J, with 7 bases between. The CDR3 loop spans 13 amino acids. Profiling relied on immunoSEQ multiplex PCR, and the TCRdb table lists in-frame clones only, not all of them. The sample consists of 150,000 or so clones, 92% of them appearing once. This TCR was sampled from an adult who received the AZD1222 COVID-19 vaccine. Here the sequenced sample was peripheral blood, taken 28 days after the second AZD1222 dose. The chain carries TRBV10-1 and TRBJ1-3; the D is unclear. CDR3 in amino acids: CASSRDTGNTIYF. The CDR3 nucleotides read TGCGCCAGCAGTAGGGATACTGGAAACACCATATATTTT.